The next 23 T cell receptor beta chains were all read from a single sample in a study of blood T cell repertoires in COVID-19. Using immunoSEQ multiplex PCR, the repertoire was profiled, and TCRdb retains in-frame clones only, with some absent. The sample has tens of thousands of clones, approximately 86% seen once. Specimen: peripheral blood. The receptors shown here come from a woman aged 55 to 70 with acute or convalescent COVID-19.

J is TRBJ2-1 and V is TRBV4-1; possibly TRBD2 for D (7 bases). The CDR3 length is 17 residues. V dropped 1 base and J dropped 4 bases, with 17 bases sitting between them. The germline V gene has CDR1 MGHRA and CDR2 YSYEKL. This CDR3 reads CASSQGGGGPRYNEQFF. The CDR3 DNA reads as TGCGCCAGCAGCCAAGGGGGAGGGGGACCTCGGTACAATGAGCAGTTCTTC.

The CDR3 DNA sequence: TGTGCCAGCAGTCCCATGCCAGGGACGCAGTATTTT. It specifies CASSPMPGTQYF. V gene TRBV28 combines with J gene TRBJ2-3; weak D call: TRBD1 (5 bases). V gave up 5 bases and J gave up 9 bases, with 12 bases separating them. Germline assignment: CDR1 MDHEN and CDR2 SYDVKM. The CDR3 consists of 12 residues. The variable domain in full, with the rest retrieved from reference TRBV28 and TRBJ2-3, is DVKVTQSSRYLVKRTGEKVFLECVQDMDHENMFWYRQDPGLGLRLIYFSYDVKMKEKGDIPEGYSVSREKKERFSLILESASTNQTSMYLCASSPMPGTQYFGPGTRLTVL.

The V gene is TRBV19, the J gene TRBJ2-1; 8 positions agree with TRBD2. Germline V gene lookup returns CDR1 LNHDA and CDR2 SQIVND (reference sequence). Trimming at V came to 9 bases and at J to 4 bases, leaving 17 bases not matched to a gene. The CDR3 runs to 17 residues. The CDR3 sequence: CARTPNGGLGGYNEQFF. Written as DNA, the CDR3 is TGTGCCAGAACACCAAACGGGGGACTAGGAGGGTACAATGAGCAGTTCTTC.

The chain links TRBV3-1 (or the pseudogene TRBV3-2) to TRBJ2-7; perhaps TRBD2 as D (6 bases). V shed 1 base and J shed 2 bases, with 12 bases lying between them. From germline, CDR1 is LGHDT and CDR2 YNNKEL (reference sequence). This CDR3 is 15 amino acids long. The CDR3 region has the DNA TGTGCCAGCAGCCAAGCCGGGACTGGTCCCTACGAGCAGTACTTC. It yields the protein CASSQAGTGPYEQYF.

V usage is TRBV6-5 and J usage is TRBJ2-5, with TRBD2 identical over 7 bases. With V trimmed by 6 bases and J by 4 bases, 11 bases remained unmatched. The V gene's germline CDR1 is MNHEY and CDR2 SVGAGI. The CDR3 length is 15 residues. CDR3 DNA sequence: TGTGCCAGCAGGAAGGGAGGGGCCCGCGGAGAGACCCAGTACTTC. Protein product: CASRKGGARGETQYF.

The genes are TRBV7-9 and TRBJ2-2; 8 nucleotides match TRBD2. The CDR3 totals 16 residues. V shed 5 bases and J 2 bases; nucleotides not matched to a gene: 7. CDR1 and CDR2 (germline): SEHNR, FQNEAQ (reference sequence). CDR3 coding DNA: TGTGCCAGCAGCACCCCCCTAGCGGGCAACACCGGGGAGCTGTTTTTT. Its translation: CASSTPLAGNTGELFF.

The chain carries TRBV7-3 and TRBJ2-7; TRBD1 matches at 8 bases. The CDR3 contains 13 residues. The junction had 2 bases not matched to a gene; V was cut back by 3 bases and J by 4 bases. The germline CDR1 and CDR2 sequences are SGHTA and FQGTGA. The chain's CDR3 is CASSFDRGYEQYF. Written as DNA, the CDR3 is TGTGCCAGCAGCTTTGACAGGGGTTACGAGCAGTACTTC.

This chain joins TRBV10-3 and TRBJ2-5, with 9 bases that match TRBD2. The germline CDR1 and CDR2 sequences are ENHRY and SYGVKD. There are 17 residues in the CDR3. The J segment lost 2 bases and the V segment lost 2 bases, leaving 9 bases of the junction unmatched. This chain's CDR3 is CAISEPSGVPGQETQYF. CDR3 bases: TGTGCCATCAGTGAGCCTAGCGGGGTACCGGGGCAAGAGACCCAGTACTTC.

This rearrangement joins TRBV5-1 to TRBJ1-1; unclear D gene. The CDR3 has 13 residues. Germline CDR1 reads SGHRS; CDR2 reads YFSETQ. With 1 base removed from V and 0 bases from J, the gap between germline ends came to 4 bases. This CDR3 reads CASSLYMNTEAFF. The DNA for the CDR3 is TGCGCCAGCAGCTTGTACATGAACACTGAAGCTTTCTTT.

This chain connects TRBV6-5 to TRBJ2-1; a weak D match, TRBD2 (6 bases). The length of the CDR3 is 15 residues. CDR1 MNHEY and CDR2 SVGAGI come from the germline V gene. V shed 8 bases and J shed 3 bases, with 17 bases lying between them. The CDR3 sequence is CASERTGGIYNEQFF. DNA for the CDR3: TGTGCCAGCGAGCGGACGGGCGGGATCTACAATGAGCAGTTCTTC.

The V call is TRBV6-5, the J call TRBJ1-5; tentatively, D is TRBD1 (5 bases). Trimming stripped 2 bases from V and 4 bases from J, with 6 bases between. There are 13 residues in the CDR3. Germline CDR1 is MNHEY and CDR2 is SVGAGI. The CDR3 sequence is CASSYAGNQPQHF. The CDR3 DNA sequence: TGTGCCAGCAGTTACGCAGGGAATCAGCCCCAGCATTTT.

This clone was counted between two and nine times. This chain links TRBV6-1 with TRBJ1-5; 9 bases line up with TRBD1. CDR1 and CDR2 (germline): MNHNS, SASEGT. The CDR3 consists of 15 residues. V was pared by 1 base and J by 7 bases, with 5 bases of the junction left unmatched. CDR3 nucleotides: TGTGCCAGCAGTGAAGTGGGACAGGGACGCCAGCCCCAGCATTTT. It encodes CASSEVGQGRQPQHF.

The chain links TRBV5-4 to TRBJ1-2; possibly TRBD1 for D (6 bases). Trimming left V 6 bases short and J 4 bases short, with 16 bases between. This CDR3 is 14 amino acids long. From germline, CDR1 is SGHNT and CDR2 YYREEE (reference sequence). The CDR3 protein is CASTTRTETYGYTF. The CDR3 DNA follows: TGTGCCAGCACCACAAGGACAGAGACCTATGGCTACACCTTC. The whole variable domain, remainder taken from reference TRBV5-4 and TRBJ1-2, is ETGVTQSPTHLIKTRGQQVTLRCSSQSGHNTVSWYQQALGQGPQFIFQYYREEENGRGNFPPRFSGLQFPNYSSELNVNALELDDSALYLCASTTRTETYGYTFGSGTRLTVV.

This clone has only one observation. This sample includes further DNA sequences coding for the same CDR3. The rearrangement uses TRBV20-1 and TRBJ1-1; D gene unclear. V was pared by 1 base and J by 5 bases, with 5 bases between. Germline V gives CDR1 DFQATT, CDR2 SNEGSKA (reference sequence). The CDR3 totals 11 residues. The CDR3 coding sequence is TGCAGTGCTAGAGCGGGGACTGAAGCTTTCTTT. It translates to CSARAGTEAFF.

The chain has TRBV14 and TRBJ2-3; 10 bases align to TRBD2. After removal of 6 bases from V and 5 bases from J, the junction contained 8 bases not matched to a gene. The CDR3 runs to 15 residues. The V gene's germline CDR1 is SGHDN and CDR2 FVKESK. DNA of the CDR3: TGTGCCAGCAGTTCCCGGGGACTAGCGTTAGATACGCAGTATTTT. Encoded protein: CASSSRGLALDTQYF.

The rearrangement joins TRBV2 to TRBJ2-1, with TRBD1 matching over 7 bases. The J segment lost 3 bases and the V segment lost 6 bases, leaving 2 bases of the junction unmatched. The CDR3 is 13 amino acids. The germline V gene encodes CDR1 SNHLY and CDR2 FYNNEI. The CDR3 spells CASRGTDYNEQFF. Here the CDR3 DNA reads TGTGCCAGCAGGGGGACAGACTACAATGAGCAGTTCTTC.

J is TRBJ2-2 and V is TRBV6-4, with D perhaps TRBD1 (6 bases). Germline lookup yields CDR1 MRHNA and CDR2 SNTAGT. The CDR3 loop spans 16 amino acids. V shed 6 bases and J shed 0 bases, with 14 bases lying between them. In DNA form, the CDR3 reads TGTGCCAGCAGCGCCCAGGGGCCACCGAACACCGGGGAGCTGTTTTTT. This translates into CASSAQGPPNTGELFF.

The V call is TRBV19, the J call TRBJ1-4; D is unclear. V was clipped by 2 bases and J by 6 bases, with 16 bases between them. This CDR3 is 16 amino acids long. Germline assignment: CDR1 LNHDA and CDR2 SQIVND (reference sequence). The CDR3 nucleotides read TGTGCCAGTAGTATAAGGGCGGGCGTTCCGTATGAAAAACTGTTTTTT. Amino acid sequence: CASSIRAGVPYEKLFF. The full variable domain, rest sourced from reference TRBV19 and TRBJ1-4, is DGGITQSPKYLFRKEGQNVTLSCEQNLNHDAMYWYRQDPGQGLRLIYYSQIVNDFQKGDIAEGYSVSREKKESFPLTVTSAQKNPTAFYLCASSIRAGVPYEKLFFGSGTQLSVL.

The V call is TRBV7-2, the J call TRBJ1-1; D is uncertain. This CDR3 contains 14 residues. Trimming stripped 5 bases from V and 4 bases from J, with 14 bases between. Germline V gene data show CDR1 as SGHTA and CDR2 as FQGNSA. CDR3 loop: CASSQQTRGTEAFF. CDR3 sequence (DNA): TGTGCCAGCAGCCAGCAGACCCGGGGCACTGAAGCTTTCTTT.

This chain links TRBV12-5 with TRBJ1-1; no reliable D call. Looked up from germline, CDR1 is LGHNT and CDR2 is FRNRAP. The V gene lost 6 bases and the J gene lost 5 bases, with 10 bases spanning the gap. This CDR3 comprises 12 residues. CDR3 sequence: CASGFEQTEAFF. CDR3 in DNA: TGTGCTAGTGGCTTTGAGCAAACTGAAGCTTTCTTT.

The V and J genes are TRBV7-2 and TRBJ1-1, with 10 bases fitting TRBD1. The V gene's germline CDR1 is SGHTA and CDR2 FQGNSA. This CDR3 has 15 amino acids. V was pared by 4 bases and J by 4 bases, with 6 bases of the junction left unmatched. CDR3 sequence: CASSSRQGASTEAFF. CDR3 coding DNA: TGTGCCAGCAGCTCACGACAGGGGGCCAGCACTGAAGCTTTCTTT.

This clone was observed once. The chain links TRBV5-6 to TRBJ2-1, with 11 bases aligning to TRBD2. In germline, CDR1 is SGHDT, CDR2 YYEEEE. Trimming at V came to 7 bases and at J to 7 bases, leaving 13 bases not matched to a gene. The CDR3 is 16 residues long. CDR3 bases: TGTGCCAGCTTTTTTTTCGTACTAGCGGGAGCGAATGAGCAGTTCTTC. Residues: CASFFFVLAGANEQFF.

DNA for the CDR3: TGTGCCAGCAGACGGTCGGAGAGCTCCTACGAGCAGTACTTC. It specifies CASRRSESSYEQYF. This chain uses TRBV28 with TRBJ2-7; D not resolved. This CDR3 spans 14 amino acids. Trimming cost V 6 bases and J 0 bases, with 12 bases left between them. Germline V gene lookup returns CDR1 MDHEN and CDR2 SYDVKM.